What follows describes a single TCR beta chain. Its cognate antigen is unknown. Mismatch with germline at one junction end may stem from a read error. It was unsorted whole blood that yielded blood RNA, and germline DNA was also extracted. What was collected before surgery was around 4 milliliters of peripheral blood. This CDR3 comprises 15 residues. Constant-region priming of 500 ng total RNA yielded TCR beta cDNA. Three nested multiplex PCR rounds, a slightly modified ARM-PCR, produced the libraries for TCR beta. Forward primers for TRBV1-TRBV30 and a C-beta reverse primer served the first two PCR rounds, at around 9 cycles each. Each CDR3 protein is one row after TCRdb ran MiXCR on the multiplex PCR reads. Of about 330,000 distinct CDR3 sequences in the sample, 65% were seen once. The data originate from a study of tumor-infiltrating lymphocytes in primary liver carcinoma. The study's findings and limits: Overlap between tumor regions exceeded overlap of tumor with adjacent tissue or blood.

The chain employs TRBV12-3 or TRBV12-4 and TRBJ2-5, with TRBD1 as a possible D gene (7 bases). The sequenced material came from peripheral blood. The receptor was derived from a man aged 35 to 55 with primary liver carcinoma and hepatitis B virus infection. The CDR3 sequence is CASRLASQGGETQYF. The CDR3 DNA follows: TGTGCCAGCAGATTAGCGAGCCAGGGGGGAGAGACCCAGTACTTC.